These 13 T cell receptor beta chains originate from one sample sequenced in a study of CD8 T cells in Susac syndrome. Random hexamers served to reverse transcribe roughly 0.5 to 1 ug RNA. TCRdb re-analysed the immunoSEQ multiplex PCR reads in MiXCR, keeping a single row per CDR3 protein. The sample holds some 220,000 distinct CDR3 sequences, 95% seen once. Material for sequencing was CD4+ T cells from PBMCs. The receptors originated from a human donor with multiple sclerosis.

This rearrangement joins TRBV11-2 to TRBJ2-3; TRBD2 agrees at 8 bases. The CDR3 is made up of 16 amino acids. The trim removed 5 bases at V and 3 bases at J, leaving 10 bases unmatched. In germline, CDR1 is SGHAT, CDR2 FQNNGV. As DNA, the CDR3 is TGTGCCAGCAGCCCCCGGGTGGCGGGGGGTACAGATACGCAGTATTTT. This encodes CASSPRVAGGTDTQYF. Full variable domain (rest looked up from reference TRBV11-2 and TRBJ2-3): EAGVAQSPRYKIIEKRQSVAFWCNPISGHATLYWYQQILGQGPKLLIQFQNNGVVDDSQLPKDRFSAERLKGVDSTLKIQPAKLEDSAVYLCASSPRVAGGTDTQYFGPGTRLTVL.

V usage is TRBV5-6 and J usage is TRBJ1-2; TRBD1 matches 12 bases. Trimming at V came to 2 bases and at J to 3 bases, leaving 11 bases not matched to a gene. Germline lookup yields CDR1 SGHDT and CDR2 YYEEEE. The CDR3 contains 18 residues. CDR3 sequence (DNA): TGTGCCAGCAGCTTAGGGACAGGGGGCAACGTACCTTACTATGGCTACACCTTC. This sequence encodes CASSLGTGGNVPYYGYTF. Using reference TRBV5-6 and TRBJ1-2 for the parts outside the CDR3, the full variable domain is DAGVTQSPTHLIKTRGQQVTLRCSPKSGHDTVSWYQQALGQGPQFIFQYYEEEERQRGNFPDRFSGHQFPNYSSELNVNALLLGDSALYLCASSLGTGGNVPYYGYTFGSGTRLTVV.

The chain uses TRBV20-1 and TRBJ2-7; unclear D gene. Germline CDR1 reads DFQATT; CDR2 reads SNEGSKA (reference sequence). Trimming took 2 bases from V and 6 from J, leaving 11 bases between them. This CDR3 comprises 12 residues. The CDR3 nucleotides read TGCAGTGCTAGATTGACGGGCCCCGAGCAGTACTTC. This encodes CSARLTGPEQYF.

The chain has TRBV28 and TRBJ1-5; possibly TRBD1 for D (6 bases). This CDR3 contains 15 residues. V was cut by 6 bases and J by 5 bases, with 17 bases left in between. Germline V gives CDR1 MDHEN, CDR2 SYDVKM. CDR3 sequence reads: CASRPPGALDQPQHF. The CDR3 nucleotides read TGTGCCAGCAGACCACCAGGGGCCCTAGATCAGCCCCAGCATTTT.

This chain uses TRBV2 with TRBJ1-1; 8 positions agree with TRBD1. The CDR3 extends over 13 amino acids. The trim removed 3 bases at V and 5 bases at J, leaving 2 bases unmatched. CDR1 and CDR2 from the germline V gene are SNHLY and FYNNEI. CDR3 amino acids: CASSDRGRTEAFF. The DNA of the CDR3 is TGTGCCAGCAGTGACAGGGGGCGGACTGAAGCTTTCTTT.

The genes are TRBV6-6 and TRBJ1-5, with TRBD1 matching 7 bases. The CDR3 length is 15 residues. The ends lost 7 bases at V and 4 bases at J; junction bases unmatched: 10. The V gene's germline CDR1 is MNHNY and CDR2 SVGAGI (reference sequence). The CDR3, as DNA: TGTGCCAGCATGTCATCAGGGGGTCCTAATCAGCCCCAGCATTTT. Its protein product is CASMSSGGPNQPQHF.

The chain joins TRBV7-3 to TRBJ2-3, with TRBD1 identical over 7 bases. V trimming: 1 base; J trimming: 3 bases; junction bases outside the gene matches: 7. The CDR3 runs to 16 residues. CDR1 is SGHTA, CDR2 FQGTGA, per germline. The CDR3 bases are TGTGCCAGCAGCTTAATAGCAGGGGGACGGACAGATACGCAGTATTTT. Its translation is CASSLIAGGRTDTQYF.

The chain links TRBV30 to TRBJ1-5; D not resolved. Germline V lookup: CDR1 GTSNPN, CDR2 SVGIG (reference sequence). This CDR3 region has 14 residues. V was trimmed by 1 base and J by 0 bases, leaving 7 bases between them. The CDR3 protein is CAWSEGISNQPQHF. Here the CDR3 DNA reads TGTGCCTGGAGTGAAGGGATTAGCAATCAGCCCCAGCATTTT.

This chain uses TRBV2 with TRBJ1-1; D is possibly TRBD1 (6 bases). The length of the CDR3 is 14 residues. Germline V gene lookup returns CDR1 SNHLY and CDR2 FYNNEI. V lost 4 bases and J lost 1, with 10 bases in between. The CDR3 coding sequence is TGTGCCAGCAGTGCCCAGACAGGGAACACTGAAGCTTTCTTT. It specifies CASSAQTGNTEAFF.

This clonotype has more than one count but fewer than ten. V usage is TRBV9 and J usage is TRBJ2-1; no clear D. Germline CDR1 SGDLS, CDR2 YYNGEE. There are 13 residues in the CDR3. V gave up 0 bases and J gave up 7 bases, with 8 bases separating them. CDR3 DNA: TGTGCCAGCAGCGTAGGGGTTAGGAATGAGCAGTTCTTC. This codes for CASSVGVRNEQFF.

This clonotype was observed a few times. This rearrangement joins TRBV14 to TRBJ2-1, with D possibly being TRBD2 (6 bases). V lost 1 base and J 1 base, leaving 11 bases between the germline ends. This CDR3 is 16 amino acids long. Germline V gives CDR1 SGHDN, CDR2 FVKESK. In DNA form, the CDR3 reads TGTGCCAGCAGCCAAGTTGGGCTAGCGTCCTACAATGAGCAGTTCTTC. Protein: CASSQVGLASYNEQFF.

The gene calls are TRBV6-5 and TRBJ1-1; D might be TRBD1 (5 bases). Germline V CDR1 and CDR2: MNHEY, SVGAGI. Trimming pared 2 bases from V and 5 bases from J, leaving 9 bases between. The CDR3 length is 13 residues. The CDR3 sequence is CASSYRGRTEAFF. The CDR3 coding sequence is TGTGCCAGCAGTTACAGGGGCAGAACTGAAGCTTTCTTT.

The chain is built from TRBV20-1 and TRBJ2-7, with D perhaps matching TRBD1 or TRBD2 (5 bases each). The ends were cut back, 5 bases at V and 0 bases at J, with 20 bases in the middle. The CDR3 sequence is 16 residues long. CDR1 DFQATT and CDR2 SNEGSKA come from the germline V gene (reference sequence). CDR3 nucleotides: TGCAGTGCTCCCGCTCGAGGGGAGTTCCCCTCCTACGAGCAGTACTTC. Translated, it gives CSAPARGEFPSYEQYF.